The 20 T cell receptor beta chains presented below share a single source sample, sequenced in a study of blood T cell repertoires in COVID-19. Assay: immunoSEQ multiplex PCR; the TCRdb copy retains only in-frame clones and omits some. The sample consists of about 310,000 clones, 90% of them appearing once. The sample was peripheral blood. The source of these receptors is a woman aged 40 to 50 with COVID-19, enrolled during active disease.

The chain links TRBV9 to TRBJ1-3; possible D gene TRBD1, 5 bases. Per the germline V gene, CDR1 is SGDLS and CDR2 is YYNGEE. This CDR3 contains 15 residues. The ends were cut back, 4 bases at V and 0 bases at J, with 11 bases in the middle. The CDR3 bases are TGTGCCAGCAGCCCTCAAACAGGCTCTGGAAACACCATATATTTT. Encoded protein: CASSPQTGSGNTIYF.

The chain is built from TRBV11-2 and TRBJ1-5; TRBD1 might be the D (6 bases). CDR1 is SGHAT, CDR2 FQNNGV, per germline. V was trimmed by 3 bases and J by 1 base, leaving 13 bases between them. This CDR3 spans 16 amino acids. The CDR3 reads CASSFRGGVSNQPQHF. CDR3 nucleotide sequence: TGTGCCAGCAGCTTCCGGGGGGGCGTGAGCAATCAGCCCCAGCATTTT.

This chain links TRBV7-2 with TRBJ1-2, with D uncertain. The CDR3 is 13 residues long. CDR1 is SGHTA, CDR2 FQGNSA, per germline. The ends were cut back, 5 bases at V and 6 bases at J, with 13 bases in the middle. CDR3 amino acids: CASSLERGNGYTF. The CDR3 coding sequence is TGTGCCAGCAGCCTAGAGAGAGGGAATGGCTACACCTTC.

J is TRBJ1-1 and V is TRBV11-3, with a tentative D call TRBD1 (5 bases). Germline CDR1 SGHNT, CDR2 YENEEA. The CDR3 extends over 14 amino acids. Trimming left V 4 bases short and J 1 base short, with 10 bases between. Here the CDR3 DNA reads TGTGCCAGCAGCTCGGGGGTTGGGAACACTGAAGCTTTCTTT. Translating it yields CASSSGVGNTEAFF.

CDR3 coding DNA: TGCGCCAGCAGCTTGGCGTCGGGTGCCGGGGAGCTGTTTTTT. As protein: CASSLASGAGELFF. The chain is built from TRBV5-1 and TRBJ2-2, with D unclear. Germline V gene lookup returns CDR1 SGHRS and CDR2 YFSETQ. CDR3 length: 14 amino acids. Between the trimmed V and J ends, which lost 0 bases and 6 bases, there was a span of 9 bases.

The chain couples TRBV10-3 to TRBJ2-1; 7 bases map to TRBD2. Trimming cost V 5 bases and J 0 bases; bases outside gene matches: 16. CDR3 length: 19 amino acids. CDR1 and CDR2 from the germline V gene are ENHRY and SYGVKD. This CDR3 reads CAISSPGSLAGDSYNEQFF. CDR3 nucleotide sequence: TGTGCCATCAGTTCCCCGGGTTCCCTCGCGGGGGACTCCTACAATGAGCAGTTCTTC.

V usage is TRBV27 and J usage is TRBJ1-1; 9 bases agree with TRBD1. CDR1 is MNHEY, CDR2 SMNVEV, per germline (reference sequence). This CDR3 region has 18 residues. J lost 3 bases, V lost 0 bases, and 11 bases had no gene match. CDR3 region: CASSLSPGQGKSDTEAFF. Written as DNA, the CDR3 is TGTGCCAGCAGTTTATCCCCGGGACAGGGAAAGAGTGACACTGAAGCTTTCTTT.

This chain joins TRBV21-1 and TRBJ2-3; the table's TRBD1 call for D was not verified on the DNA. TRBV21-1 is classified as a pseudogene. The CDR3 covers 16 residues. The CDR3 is CASSTTGKAGTDTQYF. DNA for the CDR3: TGTGCCAGCAGCACCACAGGGAAAGCTGGCACAGATACGCAGTATTTT.

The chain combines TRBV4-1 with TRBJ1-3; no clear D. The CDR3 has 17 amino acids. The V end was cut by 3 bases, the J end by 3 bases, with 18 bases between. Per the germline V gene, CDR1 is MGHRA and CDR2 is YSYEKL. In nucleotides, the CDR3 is TGCGCCAGCAGCCACCCTCCCCGGCGACTTAATGGAAACACCATATATTTT. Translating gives CASSHPPRRLNGNTIYF.

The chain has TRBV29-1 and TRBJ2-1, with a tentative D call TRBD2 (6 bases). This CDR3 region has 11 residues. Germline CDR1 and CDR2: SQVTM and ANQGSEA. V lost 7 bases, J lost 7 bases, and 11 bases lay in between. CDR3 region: CSGRGSNEQFF. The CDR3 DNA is TGCAGCGGGAGGGGATCAAATGAGCAGTTCTTC.

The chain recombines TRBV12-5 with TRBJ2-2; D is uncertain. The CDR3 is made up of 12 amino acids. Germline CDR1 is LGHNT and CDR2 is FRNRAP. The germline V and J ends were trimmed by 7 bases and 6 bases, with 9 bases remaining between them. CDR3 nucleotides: TGTGCTAGTGCCTTCGCAGCCGGGGAGCTGTTTTTT. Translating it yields CASAFAAGELFF.

This CDR3 reads CASSFSGNQPQHF. The CDR3 DNA reads TGTGCCAGCAGTTTCAGTGGCAATCAGCCCCAGCATTTT. The V call is TRBV6-5, the J call TRBJ1-5; D call uncertain. Trimming pared 4 bases from V and 2 bases from J, leaving 6 bases between. CDR1 MNHEY and CDR2 SVGAGI come from the germline V gene. CDR3 size: 13 residues.

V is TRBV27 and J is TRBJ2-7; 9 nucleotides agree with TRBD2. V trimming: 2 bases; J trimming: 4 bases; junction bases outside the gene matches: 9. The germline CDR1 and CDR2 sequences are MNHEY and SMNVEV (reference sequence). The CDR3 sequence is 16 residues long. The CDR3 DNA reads TGTGCCAGCAGTTTAAAAGGCGGGAGGGCCAAGTACGAGCAGTACTTC. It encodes CASSLKGGRAKYEQYF.

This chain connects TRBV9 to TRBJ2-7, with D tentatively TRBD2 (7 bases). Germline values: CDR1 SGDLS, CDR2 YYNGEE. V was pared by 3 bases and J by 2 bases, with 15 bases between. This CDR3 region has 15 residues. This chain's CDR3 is CASSAGAGAPYEQYF. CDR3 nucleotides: TGTGCCAGCAGCGCAGGGGCGGGAGCCCCCTACGAGCAGTACTTC.

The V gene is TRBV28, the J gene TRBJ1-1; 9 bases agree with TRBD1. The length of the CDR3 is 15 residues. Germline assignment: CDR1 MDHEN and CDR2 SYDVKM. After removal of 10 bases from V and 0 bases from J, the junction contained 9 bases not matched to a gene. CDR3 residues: CATHLTGGLNTEAFF. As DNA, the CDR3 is TGTGCCACCCACCTGACAGGGGGGCTGAACACTGAAGCTTTCTTT.

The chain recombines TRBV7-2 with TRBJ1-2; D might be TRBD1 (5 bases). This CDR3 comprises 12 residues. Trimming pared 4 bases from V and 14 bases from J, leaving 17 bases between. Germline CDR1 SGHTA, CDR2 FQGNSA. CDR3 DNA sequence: TGTGCCAGCAGCTCACGGGGACTTGGTGGTACCTTC. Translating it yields CASSSRGLGGTF.

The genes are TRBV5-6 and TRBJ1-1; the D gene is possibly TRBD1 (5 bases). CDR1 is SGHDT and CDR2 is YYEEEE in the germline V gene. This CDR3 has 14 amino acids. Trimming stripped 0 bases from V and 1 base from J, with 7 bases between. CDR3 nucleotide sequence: TGTGCCAGCAGCTTGGAGGGGAAGAACACTGAAGCTTTCTTT. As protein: CASSLEGKNTEAFF. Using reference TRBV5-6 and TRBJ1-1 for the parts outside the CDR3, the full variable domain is DAGVTQSPTHLIKTRGQQVTLRCSPKSGHDTVSWYQQALGQGPQFIFQYYEEEERQRGNFPDRFSGHQFPNYSSELNVNALLLGDSALYLCASSLEGKNTEAFFGQGTRLTVV.

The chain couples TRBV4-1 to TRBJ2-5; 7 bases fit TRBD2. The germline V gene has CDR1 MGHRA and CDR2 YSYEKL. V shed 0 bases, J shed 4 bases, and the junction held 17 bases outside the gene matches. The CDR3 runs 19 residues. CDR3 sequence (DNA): TGCGCCAGCAGCCAAGATTTGGCGAGCGGGACGAGACGCCGAGAGACCCAGTACTTC. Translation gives CASSQDLASGTRRRETQYF.

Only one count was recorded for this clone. In nucleotides, the CDR3 is TGTGCCAGCAGCCTGACAGGGCTGAACACCGGGGAGCTGTTTTTT. Translated: CASSLTGLNTGELFF. This chain joins TRBV11-2 and TRBJ2-2; 7 nucleotides line up with TRBD1. Per the germline V gene, CDR1 is SGHAT and CDR2 is FQNNGV. J lost 1 base, V lost 5 bases, and 4 bases had no gene match. This CDR3 has 15 amino acids.

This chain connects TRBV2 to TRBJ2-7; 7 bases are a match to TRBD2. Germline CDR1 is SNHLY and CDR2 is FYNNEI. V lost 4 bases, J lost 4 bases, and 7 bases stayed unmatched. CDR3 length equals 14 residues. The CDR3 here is CASSVKGTIYEQYF. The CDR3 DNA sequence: TGTGCCAGCAGTGTAAAGGGGACTATTTACGAGCAGTACTTC.